This T cell receptor (beta chain) was identified in a study of T cells in Graves' hyperthyroidism and ophthalmopathy. Study-wide context: Blood from the periphery was taken at initial diagnosis, before any treatment.

V dropped 1 base and J dropped 8; count of bases not matched to a gene: 5. From germline, CDR1 is KGHSH and CDR2 LQKENI. This CDR3 has 14 amino acids. The sample holds many counts of this clonotype. Its target is not known. The source of the PBMCs was around 9 ml of fresh peripheral blood. Amplified regions were TCR beta CDR3 sequences from RNA transcripts. First-round RT-PCR with HTBI primers amplified the TCR CDR3 region. TCRdb passed the multiplex PCR reads through MiXCR, listing each CDR3 protein once. The sample includes about 530,000 distinct CDR3 sequences, under 20% seen only once; the top ten take under 20%. Points from the study as a whole: Most thyroid-expanded clonotypes above 0.001 were also found in blood. Ophthalmopathy could be told apart from stable hyperthyroidism with a 13 V-J model.

The specimen was blood. The chain joins TRBV18 to TRBJ2-1; 7 nucleotides agree with TRBD2. This TCR was sampled from a woman aged 18 to 35 with Graves' ophthalmopathy. The CDR3 spells CASSPRREWDEQFF. In DNA form, the CDR3 reads TGTGCCAGCTCACCACGGCGGGAGTGGGATGAGCAGTTCTTC.